This T cell receptor beta chain stems from a study of blood T cell repertoires in COVID-19. Study-level information: Collection of acute and convalescent COVID-19 samples took place in the United States, Italy and Spain. The analysed material was cDNA or gDNA that came from T cells, B-cell-depleted T cells, or PBMCs.

V lost 10 bases to trimming and J lost 7 bases; unmatched junction nucleotides: 10. In germline, CDR1 is LNHDA, CDR2 SQIVND (reference sequence). CDR3 length equals 14 residues. Authors' analysis steps: Amplification with reference gene primers provided the estimates of nucleated cell counts. Method: immunoSEQ multiplex PCR; TCRdb's copy keeps in-frame clones and lacks some. The DNA gave D and trimming, while V, J and clone size come from that table. Among around 220,000 clones listed, roughly 90% were seen once. Clinical history as reported by participants underpinned cohort assignment. Material for sequencing was PBMCs or T cells enriched from blood (not recorded which). The TCR originated in a woman aged 30 to 39 with acute COVID-19. The chain employs TRBV19 and TRBJ1-6; the match to TRBD1 covers 7 bases. In nucleotides, the CDR3 is TGTGCCACCCGACCGGGACAGTCGAATTCACCCCTCCACTTT. Residues: CATRPGQSNSPLHF.